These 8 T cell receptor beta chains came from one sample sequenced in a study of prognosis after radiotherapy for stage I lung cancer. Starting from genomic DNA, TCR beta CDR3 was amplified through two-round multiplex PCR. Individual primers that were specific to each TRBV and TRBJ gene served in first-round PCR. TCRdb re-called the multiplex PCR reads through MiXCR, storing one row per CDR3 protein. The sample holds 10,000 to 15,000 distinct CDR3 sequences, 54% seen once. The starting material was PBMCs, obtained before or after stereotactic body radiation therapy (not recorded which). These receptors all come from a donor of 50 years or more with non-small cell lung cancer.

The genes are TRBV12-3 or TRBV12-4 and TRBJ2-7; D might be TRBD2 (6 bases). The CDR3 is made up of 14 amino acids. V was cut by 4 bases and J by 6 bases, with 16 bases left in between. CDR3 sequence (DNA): TGTGCCAGCAGTTGGCGGCGACGGCGGGGCGAGCAGTACTTC. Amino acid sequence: CASSWRRRRGEQYF.

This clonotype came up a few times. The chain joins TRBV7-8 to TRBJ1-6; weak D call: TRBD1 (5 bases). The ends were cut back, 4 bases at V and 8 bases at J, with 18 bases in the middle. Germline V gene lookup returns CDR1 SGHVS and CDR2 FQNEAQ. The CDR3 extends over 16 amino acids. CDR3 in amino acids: CASSSRDRVLYSPLHF. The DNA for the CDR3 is TGTGCCAGCAGCTCCAGGGATCGCGTTTTGTATTCACCCCTCCACTTT.

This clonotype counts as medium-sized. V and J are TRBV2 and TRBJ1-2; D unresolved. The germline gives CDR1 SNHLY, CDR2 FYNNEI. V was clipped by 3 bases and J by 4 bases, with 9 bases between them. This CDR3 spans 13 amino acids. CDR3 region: CASSDGRSYGYTF. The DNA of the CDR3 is TGTGCCAGCAGTGACGGCAGGAGCTATGGCTACACCTTC.

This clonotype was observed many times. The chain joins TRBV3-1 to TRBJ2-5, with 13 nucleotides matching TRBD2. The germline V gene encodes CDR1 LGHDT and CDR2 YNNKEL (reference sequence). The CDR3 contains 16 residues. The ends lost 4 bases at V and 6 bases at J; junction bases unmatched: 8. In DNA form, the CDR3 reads TGTGCCAGCAGCCTCCGGACTAGCGGGGGAGGGCAGACCCAGTACTTC. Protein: CASSLRTSGGGQTQYF.

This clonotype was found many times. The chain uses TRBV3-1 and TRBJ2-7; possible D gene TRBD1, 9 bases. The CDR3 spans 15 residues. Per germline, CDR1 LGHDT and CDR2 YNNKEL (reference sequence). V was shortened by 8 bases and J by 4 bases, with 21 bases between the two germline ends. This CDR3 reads CASQRETGGVYEQYF. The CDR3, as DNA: TGTGCCAGCCAGCGGGAGACAGGGGGTGTGTACGAGCAGTACTTC.

CDR3 nucleotides: TGTGCCAGCAGCTGTGTGGAGGGACCTAACACTGAAGCTTTCTTT. Translated, it gives CASSCVEGPNTEAFF. The chain recombines TRBV12-1 with TRBJ1-1. TRBV12-1 is shown as a pseudogene. This CDR3 is built from 15 residues.

The DNA of the CDR3 is TGTGCCAGTATCATGGTCGGTACCGGGGAGCTGTTTTTT. Protein sequence: CASIMVGTGELFF. The chain couples TRBV6-2 or TRBV6-3 to TRBJ2-2; no clear D gene. Germline lookup yields CDR1 MNHEY and CDR2 SVGEGT. V lost 9 bases, J lost 5 bases, and 13 bases lay in between. This CDR3 has 13 amino acids.

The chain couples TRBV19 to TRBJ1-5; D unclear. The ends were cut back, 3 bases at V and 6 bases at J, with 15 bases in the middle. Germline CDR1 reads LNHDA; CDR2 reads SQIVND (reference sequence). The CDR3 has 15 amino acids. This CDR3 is CASSINPRMSQPQHF. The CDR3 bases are TGTGCCAGTAGTATCAACCCAAGGATGAGTCAGCCCCAGCATTTT.